These 6 T cell receptor beta chains originate from one sample sequenced in a study of T cell clonality in common variable immunodeficiency. Libraries were prepared by immunoSEQ multiplex PCR; TCRdb keeps only in-frame clonotypes and omits some of them. The sample is made up of 35,000 to 45,000 clones, none counted only once. The specimen sequenced was peripheral blood mononuclear cells. The receptors derive from a person aged 18-69 years in good health.

With regard to this clone: The CDR3 end falls 3 residues outside the read, so it is completed with the germline J gene. The chain recombines TRBV6-2 or TRBV6-3 with TRBJ2-3; the match to TRBD2 covers 13 bases. Germline V gene sequence: CDR1 MNHEY, CDR2 SVGEGT. CDR3 length: 16 residues. CDR3 loop: CASRGTSGGAGKTQYF. The part of the CDR3 DNA that was read is TGTGCCAGCAGGGGCACTAGCGGGGGGGCGGGAAAGACG.

This clone has more than one count but fewer than ten. Incomplete CDR3 DNA: TGTGCCAGCAGTGAAGAGGGGTTGGACCAGCCC. This gives the protein CASSEEGLDQP. The full CDR3 is CASSEEGLDQPQHF. The V gene is TRBV2, the J gene TRBJ1-5; D is perhaps TRBD1 (5 bases). Coverage ceases 3 residues before the CDR3 finishes, and the germline J gene fills in the end. With 1 base removed from V and 7 bases from J, the gap between germline ends came to 11 bases. CDR3 size: 14 residues. The germline V gene has CDR1 SNHLY and CDR2 FYNNEI. The full variable domain, in which reference TRBV2 and TRBJ1-5 provide the parts outside the CDR3, is EPEVTQTPSHQVTQMGQEVILRCVPISNHLYFYWYRQILGQKVEFLVSFYNNEISEKSEIFDDQFSVERPDGSNFTLKIRSTKLEDSAMYFCASSEEGLDQPQHFGDGTRLSIL.

This clone has a count of ten or more. The read halts 3 residues ahead of the CDR3 end, with the missing end drawn from the germline J gene. The chain joins TRBV9 to TRBJ1-6; the D gene is possibly TRBD1 (5 bases). The CDR3 is 16 residues long. V lost 0 bases, J lost 7 bases, and 14 bases lay in between. CDR1 is SGDLS and CDR2 is YYNGEE in the germline V gene. The CDR3 DNA, read in part, is TGTGCCAGCAGCGTAGGAGGGCAGGGCCAAAATTCACCC. This sequence encodes CASSVGGQGQNSP. Given in full, the CDR3 is CASSVGGQGQNSPLHF. The whole variable domain, remainder taken from reference TRBV9 and TRBJ1-6, is DSGVTQTPKHLITATGQRVTLRCSPRSGDLSVYWYQQSLDQGLQFLIQYYNGEERAKGNILERFSAQQFPDLHSELNLSSLELGDSALYFCASSVGGQGQNSPLHFGNGTRLTVT.

This clone was counted at least ten times. Sequencing ends 3 residues short of the CDR3 end; the germline J gene provides the rest. The V call is TRBV20-1, the J call TRBJ1-2; no clear D gene. Germline values: CDR1 DFQATT, CDR2 SNEGSKA (reference sequence). The CDR3 spans 14 residues. CDR3 sequence reads: CSARDIVETPGYTF. The sequenced part of the CDR3 DNA is TGCAGTGCTAGAGATATTGTAGAAACCCCGGGC.

This clone showed up many times. The CDR3 goes on 3 residues after the read ends, and that part is filled in from the germline J gene. J is TRBJ1-1 and V is TRBV13; 7 nucleotides line up with TRBD1. From germline, CDR1 is PRHDT and CDR2 FYEKMQ (reference sequence). The CDR3 sequence is 13 residues long. The CDR3 is CASSLGTGYAAFF. CDR3 DNA (partial): TGTGCCAGCAGCTTAGGGACAGGGTATGCG. Drawing the rest from reference TRBV13 and TRBJ1-1, the complete variable domain is AAGVIQSPRHLIKEKRETATLKCYPIPRHDTVYWYQQGPGQDPQFLISFYEKMQSDKGSIPDRFSAQQFSDYHSELNMSSLELGDSALYFCASSLGTGYAAFFGQGTRLTVV.

This clone was seen at least ten times. The CDR3 end falls 3 residues outside the read, so it is completed with the germline J gene. The V call is TRBV7-9, the J call TRBJ1-5; D might be TRBD1 (6 bases). Germline-derived CDR1 and CDR2 are SEHNR and FQNEAQ (reference sequence). Trimming took 4 bases from V and 4 from J, leaving 11 bases between them. CDR3 length: 14 residues. CDR3 DNA (partial): TGTGCCAGCAGCTCCGGGACAAAGAATCAGCCC. Translation gives CASSSGTKNQP. The whole CDR3 is CASSSGTKNQPQHF.